The T cell receptor (beta chain) described here comes from a study of T cell repertoires in cytomegalovirus infection. Study summary: CMV infection and matching HLA type were both indicated by public TCR beta signatures. Study results and limitations: Summed frequency of shared TCR beta families picked out CMV carriers who also had the relevant HLA.

TCRdb reanalysed the reads using MiXCR and keeps one entry per CDR3 protein. Here the sample spans 200,000 or so distinct CDR3 sequences, roughly a fifth being singletons. V was clipped by 6 bases and J by 0 bases, with 17 bases between them. CDR3 length: 16 residues. About this clonotype: Its antigen remains unknown.

The chain carries TRBV12-3 or TRBV12-4 and TRBJ1-1; D is possibly TRBD1 (6 bases). The receptor was derived from a human donor in good health (CMV status not recorded). Some clones in this sample may be carry-over from other donors' samples. The source material was PBMCs. The CDR3 here is CASSTGQNIMNTEAFF. In DNA, the CDR3 is TGTGCCAGCAGCACAGGACAGAATATCATGAACACTGAAGCTTTCTTT.